The 18 T cell receptor beta chains reported below all come from one sample, sequenced in a study of PD-1 blockade in mismatch repair-deficient tumors. Specified time point: roughly 11-day in vitro stimulation with candidate neoantigen peptide 5. The antigens these receptors bind are not known. Here immunoSEQ multiplex PCR was the method, and the copy in TCRdb shows in-frame clones only, minus some. The data contain about 15,000 clones, approximately 84% of them singletons. The starting material was cells cultured in vitro, obtained from a patient treated with pembrolizumab. These receptors all come from an adult with mismatch repair-deficient cancer.

With respect to this clone: At one end the junction does not follow the germline gene, possibly because of a read error. The chain combines TRBV7-8 with TRBJ2-1; 10 positions match TRBD2. This CDR3 is built from 16 residues. Per germline, CDR1 SGHVS and CDR2 FQNEAQ. In DNA, the CDR3 is TGTGCCAGCACCTTAGCGGGAGGACTCTCCTACAATGAGCAGTTCTTC. Protein: CASTLAGGLSYNEQFF.

This sequence joins TRBV4-2 and TRBJ1-2; no clear D gene. Germline lookup yields CDR1 LGHNA and CDR2 YNFKEQ. The CDR3 contains 14 residues. The V gene lost 1 base and the J gene lost 7 bases, with 13 bases spanning the gap. The DNA for the CDR3 is TGTGCCAGCAGCCAAGCTGATAACTGGGGTGGCTACACCTTC. Its protein product is CASSQADNWGGYTF.

The V and J genes are TRBV4-1 and TRBJ2-1; TRBD2 aligns across 13 bases. V dropped 0 bases and J dropped 9; count of bases not matched to a gene: 11. The CDR3 is made up of 18 amino acids. Per germline, CDR1 MGHRA and CDR2 YSYEKL. In nucleotides, the CDR3 is TGCGCCAGCAGCCAAGATCCACCGGGACTAGCGGGATTTACTGAGCAGTTCTTC. Translating gives CASSQDPPGLAGFTEQFF.

J is TRBJ2-7 and V is TRBV5-3; 7 bases are shared with TRBD2. TRBV5-3 is placed among ORFs of uncertain function. The J segment lost 1 base and the V segment lost 4 bases, leaving 17 bases of the junction unmatched. CDR3 length: 18 residues. Written as DNA, the CDR3 is TGTGCCAGAAGCCCGAGTAGGTTGAGGGACTATGTTTCCTACGAGCAGTACTTC. Translating gives CARSPSRLRDYVSYEQYF.

This chain joins TRBV5-1 and TRBJ2-3; 8 bases are shared with TRBD2. V dropped 3 bases and J dropped 5; count of bases not matched to a gene: 5. The CDR3 runs 14 residues. CDR1 is SGHRS, CDR2 YFSETQ, per germline. CDR3 sequence (DNA): TGCGCCAGCAGCTCCGGGAGGGCAAGAGATACGCAGTATTTT. Protein product: CASSSGRARDTQYF.

The chain couples TRBV5-1 to TRBJ2-7, with D maybe TRBD1 (6 bases). Germline values: CDR1 SGHRS, CDR2 YFSETQ. The CDR3 has 13 amino acids. V was pared by 0 bases and J by 3 bases, with 7 bases between. In nucleotides, the CDR3 is TGCGCCAGCAGCTTGGACAGGGTCTACGAGCAGTACTTC. Translated: CASSLDRVYEQYF.

This chain links TRBV6-5 with TRBJ2-7; maybe TRBD1 (6 bases). Deletions cut 5 bases from V and 2 bases from J, with 13 bases between. Germline V gene sequence: CDR1 MNHEY, CDR2 SVGAGI. CDR3 size: 14 residues. CDR3 nucleotide sequence: TGTGCCAGCAGTAAGCAGACAGGCCCCTACGAGCAGTACTTC. Its translation is CASSKQTGPYEQYF.

The chain recombines TRBV5-3 with TRBJ1-5; 7 nucleotides agree with TRBD1. TRBV5-3 is reported as an ORF; its role is uncertain. The CDR3 has 15 amino acids. V was pared by 2 bases and J by 4 bases, with 6 bases of the junction left unmatched. The CDR3 DNA is TGTGCCAGAAGCTTCTGCCAGGGGGGAAATCAGCCCCAGCATTTT. Protein: CARSFCQGGNQPQHF.

This rearrangement joins TRBV29-1 to TRBJ1-1; no clear D. Germline CDR1 reads SQVTM; CDR2 reads ANQGSEA. This CDR3 has 14 residues. Here the CDR3 DNA reads TGCAGTCGCGTACGGGGAAGGTTGAACACTGAAGCTTTCTTT. This gives the protein CSRVRGRLNTEAFF.

This clone was picked up one time. The chain joins TRBV13 to TRBJ2-6; D unresolved. Germline CDR1 and CDR2: PRHDT and FYEKMQ (reference sequence). This CDR3 has 15 residues. V was shortened by 2 bases and J by 5 bases, with 10 bases between the two germline ends. DNA for the CDR3: TGTGCCAGCAGCTTAAAGTCTCGGAGGGCCAACGTCCTGACTTTC. This codes for CASSLKSRRANVLTF.

The chain employs TRBV7-2 and TRBJ1-5; maybe TRBD1 (5 bases). V gave up 1 base and J gave up 2 bases, with 12 bases separating them. There are 16 residues in the CDR3. Germline CDR1 reads SGHTA; CDR2 reads FQGNSA. In DNA, the CDR3 is TGTGCCAGCAGCTTAGAGGGGTGGTCTGGCAATCAGCCCCAGCATTTT. Translation: CASSLEGWSGNQPQHF.

This chain joins TRBV6-6 and TRBJ1-5; TRBD1 is a possible D gene (5 bases). The ends were cut back, 8 bases at V and 4 bases at J, with 18 bases in the middle. The CDR3 has 15 residues. Germline V gene lookup returns CDR1 MNHNY and CDR2 SVGAGI (reference sequence). The CDR3 is CASLGQGMGNQPQHF. In DNA, the CDR3 is TGTGCCAGCCTGGGTCAGGGCATGGGGAATCAGCCCCAGCATTTT.

This rearrangement joins TRBV27 to TRBJ1-1, with D hard to call. The CDR3 runs 15 residues. Germline-derived CDR1 and CDR2 are MNHEY and SMNVEV (reference sequence). V lost 4 bases and J 4 bases, leaving 16 bases between the germline ends. In nucleotides, the CDR3 is TGTGCCAGCAGTTCCCCTTCAGAGCGGCCCACTGAAGCTTTCTTT. Protein product: CASSSPSERPTEAFF.

This clone was counted a few times. J is TRBJ2-7 and V is TRBV7-9; D remains ambiguous. Trimming took off 5 bases at V and 7 bases at J, with 12 bases between the two ends. Germline CDR1 and CDR2: SEHNR and FQNEAQ (reference sequence). This CDR3 is 12 amino acids long. The CDR3 region has the DNA TGTGCCAGCAGCCCCCTGGGTGGGGAGCAGTACTTC. It is translated as CASSPLGGEQYF.

This chain connects TRBV19 to TRBJ1-5; 12 nucleotides agree with TRBD1. CDR1 is LNHDA and CDR2 is SQIVND in the germline V gene (reference sequence). With 3 bases clipped from V and 7 bases from J, the junction kept 4 bases outside the gene matches. The CDR3 has 15 residues. For the CDR3, the DNA is TGTGCCAGTAGTATCGGGGACAGGGGGCAGCAGCCCCAGCATTTT. Translated: CASSIGDRGQQPQHF.

The gene calls are TRBV29-1 and TRBJ1-5, with 9 nucleotides matching TRBD1. This CDR3 region has 13 residues. Trimming removed 6 bases from V and 9 bases from J; junction bases left unmatched: 9. Germline V CDR1 and CDR2: SQVTM, ANQGSEA. The DNA for the CDR3 is TGCAGCGTGGGGACAGGGACTCGTGGGCCCCAGCATTTT. Amino acid sequence: CSVGTGTRGPQHF.

The rearrangement links TRBV7-3 to TRBJ2-2; D uncertain. Per the germline V gene, CDR1 is SGHTA and CDR2 is FQGTGA. There are 13 residues in the CDR3. Trimming stripped 0 bases from V and 1 base from J, with 0 bases between. CDR3 nucleotide sequence: TGTGCCAGCAGCTTAACGAACACCGGGGAGCTGTTTTTT. Translated: CASSLTNTGELFF.

The V gene is TRBV19, the J gene TRBJ2-3; D remains ambiguous. The V gene's germline CDR1 is LNHDA and CDR2 SQIVND (reference sequence). Trimming stripped 5 bases from V and 0 bases from J, with 9 bases between. CDR3 size: 14 residues. CDR3 region: CASSPFFSTDTQYF. The CDR3 DNA sequence: TGTGCCAGTAGTCCTTTTTTTAGCACAGATACGCAGTATTTT.